This T cell receptor beta chain was recovered during a study of T cells in Graves' hyperthyroidism and ophthalmopathy. CDR1 is SGHTA and CDR2 is FQGNSA in the germline V gene. This CDR3 spans 13 amino acids. V was shortened by 5 bases and J by 4 bases, with 10 bases between the two germline ends. TCR beta CDR3 regions were amplified from RNA transcripts. A first-round RT-PCR of the TCR CDR3 used the HTBI primer set. A single record per CDR3 protein comes from TCRdb applying MiXCR to the multiplex PCR reads. The repertoire holds nearly 600,000 distinct CDR3 sequences, with about 14% as singletons. Study findings and constraints: Before onset, ophthalmopathy was predicted by the model a median around 6 months earlier. In blood, most of the thyroid clonotypes expanded above 0.001 were also present.

Ten or more counts support this clonotype. The antigen remains unidentified. Inclusion characteristics of ophthalmopathy patients comprised a Clinical Activity Score of at least 3, a NOSPECS grade of at least 4, and duration under 3 months. PBMCs came from more than 9 ml fresh peripheral blood. The sample was blood. The TCR comes from a woman between 18 and 30 years old with Graves' ophthalmopathy. The J gene is TRBJ2-3, the V gene TRBV7-2; no reliable D call. DNA of the CDR3: TGTGCCAGCAGCCATTCTAGTCCAGATACGCAGTATTTT. Its protein is CASSHSSPDTQYF.